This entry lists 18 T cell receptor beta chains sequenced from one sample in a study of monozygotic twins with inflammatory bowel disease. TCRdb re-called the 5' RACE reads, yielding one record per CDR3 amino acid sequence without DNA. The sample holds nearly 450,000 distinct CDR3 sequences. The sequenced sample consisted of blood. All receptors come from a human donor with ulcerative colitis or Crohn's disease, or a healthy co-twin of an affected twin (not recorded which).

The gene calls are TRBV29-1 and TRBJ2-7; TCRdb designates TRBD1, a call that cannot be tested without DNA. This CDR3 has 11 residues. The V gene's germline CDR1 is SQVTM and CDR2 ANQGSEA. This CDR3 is CSVQGAWEQYF.

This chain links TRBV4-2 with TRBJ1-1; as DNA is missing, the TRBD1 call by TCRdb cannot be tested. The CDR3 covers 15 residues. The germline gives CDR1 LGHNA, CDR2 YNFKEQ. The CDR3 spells CASSQPGGARTEAFF.

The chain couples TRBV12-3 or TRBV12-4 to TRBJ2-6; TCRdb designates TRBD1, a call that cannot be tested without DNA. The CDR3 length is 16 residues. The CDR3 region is CASRVSGATGANVLTF.

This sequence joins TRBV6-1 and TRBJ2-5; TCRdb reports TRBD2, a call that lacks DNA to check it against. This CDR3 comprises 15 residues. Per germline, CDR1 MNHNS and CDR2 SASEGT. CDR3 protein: CASSPAGLRQETQYF.

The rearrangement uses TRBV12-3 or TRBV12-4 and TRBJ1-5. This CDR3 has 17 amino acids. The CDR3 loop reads CASSSRGPLVGNQPQHF.

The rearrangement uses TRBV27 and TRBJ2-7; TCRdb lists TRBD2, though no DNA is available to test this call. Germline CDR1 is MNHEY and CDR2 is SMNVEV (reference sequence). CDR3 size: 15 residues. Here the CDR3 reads CASSLKLSGPYEQYF.

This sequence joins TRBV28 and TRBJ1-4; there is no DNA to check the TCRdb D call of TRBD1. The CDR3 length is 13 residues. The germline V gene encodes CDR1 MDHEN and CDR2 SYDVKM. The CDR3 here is CASSPRTSEKLFF.

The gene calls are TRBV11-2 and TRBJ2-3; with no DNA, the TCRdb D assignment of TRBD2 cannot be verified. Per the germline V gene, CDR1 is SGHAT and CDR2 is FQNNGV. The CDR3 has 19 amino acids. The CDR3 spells CASSLVMASGGIRPGTQYF.

The CDR3 protein is CASSSQDGYTGELFF. The chain couples TRBV7-7 to TRBJ2-2; TCRdb proposes TRBD1, but this gene call is untestable without DNA. The CDR3 extends over 15 amino acids. Germline CDR1 reads SSHAT; CDR2 reads FNYEAQ (reference sequence).

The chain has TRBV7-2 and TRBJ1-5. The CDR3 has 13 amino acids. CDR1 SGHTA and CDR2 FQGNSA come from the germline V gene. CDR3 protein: CASSLGTNQPQHF. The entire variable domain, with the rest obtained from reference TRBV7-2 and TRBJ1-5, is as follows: GAGVSQSPSNKVTEKGKDVELRCDPISGHTALYWYRQSLGQGLEFLIYFQGNSAPDKSGLPSDRFSAERTGGSVSTLTIQRTQQEDSAVYLCASSLGTNQPQHFGDGTRLSIL.

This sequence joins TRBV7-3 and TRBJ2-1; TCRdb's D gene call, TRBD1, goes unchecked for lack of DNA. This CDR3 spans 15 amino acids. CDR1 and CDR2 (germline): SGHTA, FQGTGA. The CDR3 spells CASSLVGQINNEQFF.

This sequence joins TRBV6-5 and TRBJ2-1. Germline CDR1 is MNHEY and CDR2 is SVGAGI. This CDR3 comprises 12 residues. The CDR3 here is CASSYPGNEQFF.

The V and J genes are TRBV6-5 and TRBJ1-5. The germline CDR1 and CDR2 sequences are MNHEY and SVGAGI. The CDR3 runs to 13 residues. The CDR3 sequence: CASSYKSNQPQHF.

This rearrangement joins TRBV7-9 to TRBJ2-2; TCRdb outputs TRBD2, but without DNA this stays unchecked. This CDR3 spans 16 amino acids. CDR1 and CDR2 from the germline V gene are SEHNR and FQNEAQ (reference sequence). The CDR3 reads CASSFARGANTGELFF. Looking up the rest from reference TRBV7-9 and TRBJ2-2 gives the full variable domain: DTGVSQNPRHKITKRGQNVTFRCDPISEHNRLYWYRQTLGQGPEFLTYFQNEAQLEKSRLLSDRFSAERPKGSFSTLEIQRTEQGDSAMYLCASSFARGANTGELFFGEGSRLTVL.

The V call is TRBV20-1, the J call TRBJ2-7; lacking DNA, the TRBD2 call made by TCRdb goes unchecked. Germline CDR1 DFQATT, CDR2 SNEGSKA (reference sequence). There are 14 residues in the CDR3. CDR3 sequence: CSAPGLAGTYEQYF.

CDR3 protein: CASSLAGGTGMYEQYF. The chain recombines TRBV7-9 with TRBJ2-7; lacking DNA, the TRBD1 call made by TCRdb goes unchecked. Germline CDR1 reads SEHNR; CDR2 reads FQNEAQ (reference sequence). The CDR3 runs 16 residues.

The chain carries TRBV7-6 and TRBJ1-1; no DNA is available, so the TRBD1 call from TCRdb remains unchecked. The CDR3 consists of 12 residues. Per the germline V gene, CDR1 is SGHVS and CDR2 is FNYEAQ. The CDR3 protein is CASSSQGSSAFF.

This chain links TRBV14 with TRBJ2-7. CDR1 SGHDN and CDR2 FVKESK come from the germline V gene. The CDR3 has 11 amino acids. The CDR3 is CASSHSLEQYF.